This TCR beta chain was profiled in a study of cytomegalovirus exposure and HLA in healthy donors. The primer mix had 60 Vbeta and 13 Jbeta primers. Here immunoSEQ multiplex PCR was the method, and the copy in TCRdb shows in-frame clones only, minus some. This sample has around 81,000 clones, with about 60% found just once. Sequenced sample: PBMCs. This sequence was found in a man between 25 and 39 years old in good health and CMV-seropositive.

CDR3 in DNA: TGTGCCAGCAGTCCACGGGGGTCGACCTACGAGCAGTACTTC. Translation: CASSPRGSTYEQYF. The gene calls are TRBV27 and TRBJ2-7; TRBD2 is a possible D gene (6 bases). V was clipped by 5 bases and J by 2 bases, with 13 bases between them. CDR3 length equals 14 residues. Germline lookup yields CDR1 MNHEY and CDR2 SMNVEV (reference sequence).